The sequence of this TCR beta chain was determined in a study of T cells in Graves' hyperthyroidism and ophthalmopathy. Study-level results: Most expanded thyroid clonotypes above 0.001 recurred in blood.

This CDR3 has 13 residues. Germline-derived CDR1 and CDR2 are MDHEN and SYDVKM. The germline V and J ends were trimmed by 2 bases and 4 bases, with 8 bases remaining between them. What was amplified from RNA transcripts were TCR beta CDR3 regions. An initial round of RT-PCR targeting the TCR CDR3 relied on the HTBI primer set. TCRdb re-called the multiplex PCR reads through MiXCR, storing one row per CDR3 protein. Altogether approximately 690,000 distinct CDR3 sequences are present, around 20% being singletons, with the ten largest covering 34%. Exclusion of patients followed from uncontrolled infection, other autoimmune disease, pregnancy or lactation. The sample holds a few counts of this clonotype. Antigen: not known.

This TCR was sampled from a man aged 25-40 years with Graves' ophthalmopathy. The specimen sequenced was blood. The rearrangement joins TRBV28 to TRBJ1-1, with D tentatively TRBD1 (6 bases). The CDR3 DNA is TGTGCCAGCAGTTTAGACAGGCTCACTGAAGCTTTCTTT. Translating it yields CASSLDRLTEAFF. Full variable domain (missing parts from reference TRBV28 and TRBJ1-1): DVKVTQSSRYLVKRTGEKVFLECVQDMDHENMFWYRQDPGLGLRLIYFSYDVKMKEKGDIPEGYSVSREKKERFSLILESASTNQTSMYLCASSLDRLTEAFFGQGTRLTVV.